The TCR beta chain under discussion was sequenced for a study of OX40 agonist ivuxolimab in advanced cancers. Whole-study context: Patients' therapy was ivuxolimab, an antibody that acts as an agonist of OX40 (CD134). Patients were treated with intravenous ivuxolimab, dosed at 0.01 to 10 mg/kg and infused every 2 weeks. Enrollees could have had prior anti-PD-1, anti-PD-L1 or anti-CTLA-4 therapy, which more than 30% had received. Regarding the study as a whole: Both blood CD4+ and CD8+ T cells showed clonal growth by week 6 at 0.1 to 3.0 mg/kg.

Sequencing was performed with immunoSEQ multiplex PCR; in TCRdb, only in-frame clones are kept and a portion is missing. The sample lists tens of thousands of clones; 70% to 90% were seen once. Germline V gene sequence: CDR1 SGHDT, CDR2 YYEEEE. This CDR3 is built from 14 residues. The V end lost 0 bases, the J end lost 0 bases, and 6 bases lay between the germline ends. This clone was counted only a few times. Antigen: not known. This clonotype was sampled from an adult with an advanced solid tumor such as melanoma, head and neck, liver or kidney cancer. This sample comprised CD4+ or CD8+ T cells sorted from blood, obtained in a trial of the OX40 agonist ivuxolimab. The rearrangement links TRBV5-6 to TRBJ1-2, with D hard to call. CDR3 in DNA: TGTGCCAGCAGCTTGGGAGGGTCTAACTATGGCTACACCTTC. It encodes CASSLGGSNYGYTF. Complete variable domain (other parts from reference TRBV5-6 and TRBJ1-2): DAGVTQSPTHLIKTRGQQVTLRCSPKSGHDTVSWYQQALGQGPQFIFQYYEEEERQRGNFPDRFSGHQFPNYSSELNVNALLLGDSALYLCASSLGGSNYGYTFGSGTRLTVV.